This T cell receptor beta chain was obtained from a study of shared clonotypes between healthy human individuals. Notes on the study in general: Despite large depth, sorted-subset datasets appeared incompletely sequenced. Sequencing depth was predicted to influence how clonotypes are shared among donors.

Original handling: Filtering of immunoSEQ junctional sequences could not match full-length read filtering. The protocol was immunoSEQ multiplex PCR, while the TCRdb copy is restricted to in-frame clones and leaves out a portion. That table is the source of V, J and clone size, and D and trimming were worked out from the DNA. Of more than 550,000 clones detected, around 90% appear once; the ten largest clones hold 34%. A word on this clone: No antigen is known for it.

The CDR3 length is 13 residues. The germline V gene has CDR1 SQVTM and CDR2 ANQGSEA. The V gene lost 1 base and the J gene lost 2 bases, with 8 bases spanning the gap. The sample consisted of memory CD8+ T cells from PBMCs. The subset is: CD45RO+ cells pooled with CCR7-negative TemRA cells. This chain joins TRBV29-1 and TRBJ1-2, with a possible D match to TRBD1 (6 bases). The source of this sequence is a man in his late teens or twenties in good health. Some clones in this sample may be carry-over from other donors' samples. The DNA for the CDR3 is TGCAGCGTTGAAGGGCAGGGGAACTATGGCTACACCTTC. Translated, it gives CSVEGQGNYGYTF.